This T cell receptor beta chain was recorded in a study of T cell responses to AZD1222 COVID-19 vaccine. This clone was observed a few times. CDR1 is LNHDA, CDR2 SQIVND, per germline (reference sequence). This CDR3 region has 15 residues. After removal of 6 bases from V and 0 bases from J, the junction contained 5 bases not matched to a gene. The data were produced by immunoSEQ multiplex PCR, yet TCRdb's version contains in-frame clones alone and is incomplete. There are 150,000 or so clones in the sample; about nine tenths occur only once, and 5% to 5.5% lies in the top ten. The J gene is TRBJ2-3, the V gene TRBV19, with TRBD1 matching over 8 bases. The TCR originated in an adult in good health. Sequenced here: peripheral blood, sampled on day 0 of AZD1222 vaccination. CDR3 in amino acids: CASSDRGGSTDTQYF. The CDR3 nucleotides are TGTGCCAGTAGCGACAGGGGAGGCAGCACAGATACGCAGTATTTT.